This is a list of T cell receptor beta chains from one sample in a study of cytomegalovirus exposure and HLA in healthy donors. Sequencing was performed with immunoSEQ multiplex PCR; in TCRdb, only in-frame clones are kept and a portion is missing. The sample yields around 170,000 clones, roughly 80% seen once. The source material was PBMCs. Source of these receptors: a man in his 60s in good health and CMV-seronegative. The CDR3 runs from the conserved cysteine through the conserved F or W.

j_call v_call cdr3_aa
TRBJ2-7 TRBV5-4 CASSLGQASYEQYF
TRBJ1-1 TRBV7-8 CASSLGQGSTEAFF
TRBJ1-5 TRBV6-1 CASSGGTGGMGQPQHF
TRBJ2-5 TRBV5-1 CASSLDRGTQYF
TRBJ2-3 TRBV5-1 CASSRSAGDTQYF
TRBJ1-2 TRBV20-1 CSASAGNGYTF
TRBJ2-1 TRBV19 CASSIIRGRYNEQFF
TRBJ2-3 TRBV5-1 CASSLAGGTSGGADTQYF
TRBJ1-2 TRBV27 CASSFYDRGQGNYAYTF
TRBJ2-6 TRBV30 CAWRRCSGANALTF
TRBJ2-2 TRBV7-9 CASSPVADSNTGELFF
TRBJ1-2 TRBV19 CASTPGGHGYGYTF
TRBJ2-1 TRBV5-6 CASSSPRSSGSSYNEQFF
TRBJ2-1 TRBV6-5 CASSPGRVGDEQFF
TRBJ1-1 TRBV27 CASSFQGMNTEAFF
TRBJ2-3 TRBV2 CASRWTGVSTDTQYF
TRBJ1-4 TRBV7-9 CASSLFPGTLQKDEKLFF
TRBJ1-4 TRBV6-5 CASSPEQGAYEKLFF
TRBJ1-1 TRBV9 CASSFRTLPNTEAFF
TRBJ2-7 TRBV6-1 CASSESNRFYEQYF
TRBJ1-4 TRBV2 CASSEVGTGNEKLFF
TRBJ1-1 TRBV12-5 CASGLVQGPGREAFF
TRBJ2-1 TRBV27 CASSWWRRDHNEQFF
TRBJ2-7 TRBV9 CASSAYPGQGYEQYF
TRBJ1-1 TRBV6-5 CASIQGQKAFF
TRBJ2-1 TRBV5-1 CASSFTGGSHGQFF
TRBJ2-7 TRBV6-6 CASSRDRGQYEQYF
TRBJ1-6 TRBV6-1 CASKEGNSPLHF
TRBJ2-1 TRBV6-1 CASSEADGTGEQFF
TRBJ2-5 TRBV12-1 CASSFAQETQYF
TRBJ2-1 TRBV14 CASSQALGGEQFF
TRBJ1-3 TRBV5-4 CASSLGDREKAGNTIYF
TRBJ2-7 TRBV19 CASSPRVLSYEQYF
TRBJ2-1 TRBV5-1 CASSPGRAGGGSNEQFF
TRBJ1-1 TRBV6-1 CASRGDRGTTEAFF
TRBJ1-1 TRBV27 CASRTREAFTEAFF
TRBJ1-4 TRBV19 CASSPPGQINEKLFF
TRBJ2-7 TRBV11-2 CASSTRGTGGFEQYF
TRBJ1-1 TRBV29-1 CSVEAREGSTEAFF
TRBJ2-2 TRBV6-4 CASNRFSRQGYTGELFF